This passage covers 20 T cell receptor beta chains from one sample sequenced in a study of T cell responses to AZD1222 COVID-19 vaccine. Here immunoSEQ multiplex PCR was the method, and the copy in TCRdb shows in-frame clones only, minus some. The sample has 190,000 or so clones, approximately 93% seen once. The material sequenced was peripheral blood, taken 28 days after the second AZD1222 dose. These receptor sequences come from an adult who received the AZD1222 COVID-19 vaccine.

CDR3 bases: TGTGCCAGCAGCTTAATGCGGACTAGCGGGGACACCGGGGAGCTGTTTTTT. Residues: CASSLMRTSGDTGELFF. This chain joins TRBV7-3 and TRBJ2-2; 12 bases are shared with TRBD2. The CDR3 sequence is 17 residues long. V lost 1 base, J lost 3 bases, and 3 bases stayed unmatched. Germline lookup yields CDR1 SGHTA and CDR2 FQGTGA. Filled out from reference TRBV7-3 and TRBJ2-2, the complete variable domain reads GAGVSQTPSNKVTEKGKYVELRCDPISGHTALYWYRQSLGQGPEFLIYFQGTGAADDSGLPNDRFFAVRPEGSVSTLKIQRTERGDSAVYLCASSLMRTSGDTGELFFGEGSRLTVL.

V usage is TRBV7-9 and J usage is TRBJ1-2, with D possibly being TRBD1 (5 bases). Trimming pared 5 bases from V and 8 bases from J, leaving 21 bases between. CDR1 SEHNR and CDR2 FQNEAQ come from the germline V gene (reference sequence). This CDR3 region has 15 residues. The CDR3 is CASSRSGGEGRGYTF. The CDR3 coding sequence is TGTGCCAGCAGCCGATCCGGCGGGGAGGGGAGGGGCTACACCTTC.

This clone was seen a few times. This sequence joins TRBV28 and TRBJ1-2, with TRBD1 identical over 9 bases. The germline V gene encodes CDR1 MDHEN and CDR2 SYDVKM. J gave up 12 bases and V 3 bases, and 8 bases lay outside the gene matches. CDR3 length equals 13 residues. The CDR3 here is CASSLKQGARNTF. As DNA, the CDR3 is TGTGCCAGCAGTTTGAAACAGGGGGCAAGAAACACCTTC.

V usage is TRBV12-5 and J usage is TRBJ1-2; D not resolved. Germline V CDR1 and CDR2: LGHNT, FRNRAP. This CDR3 has 17 amino acids. V gave up 3 bases and J gave up 4 bases, with 21 bases separating them. This CDR3 is CASGFGGPQDPGYGYTF. CDR3 coding DNA: TGTGCTAGTGGTTTTGGCGGACCCCAGGATCCCGGCTATGGCTACACCTTC. Using reference TRBV12-5 and TRBJ1-2 for the parts outside the CDR3, the full variable domain is DARVTQTPRHKVTEMGQEVTMRCQPILGHNTVFWYRQTMMQGLELLAYFRNRAPLDDSGMPKDRFSAEMPDATLATLKIQPSEPRDSAVYFCASGFGGPQDPGYGYTFGSGTRLTVV.

This chain uses TRBV7-8 with TRBJ2-7; 8 bases line up with TRBD1. Germline lookup yields CDR1 SGHVS and CDR2 FQNEAQ. CDR3 size: 15 residues. V dropped 3 bases and J dropped 2; count of bases not matched to a gene: 6. CDR3 amino acids: CASSLTGQGPYEQYF. DNA of the CDR3: TGTGCCAGCAGCTTGACCGGACAGGGCCCCTACGAGCAGTACTTC.

The chain links TRBV4-2 to TRBJ2-7, with unresolved D. Germline values: CDR1 LGHNA, CDR2 YNFKEQ. V was clipped by 0 bases and J by 2 bases, with 17 bases between them. This CDR3 has 17 residues. CDR3 DNA sequence: TGTGCCAGCAGCCAAGATTACCGCTCTCTCACTACCTACGAGCAGTACTTC. Protein product: CASSQDYRSLTTYEQYF.

The J gene is TRBJ2-7, the V gene TRBV27; 8 positions match TRBD1. The CDR3 consists of 12 residues. Germline V lookup: CDR1 MNHEY, CDR2 SMNVEV (reference sequence). V dropped 6 bases and J dropped 4; count of bases not matched to a gene: 2. The CDR3 loop reads CASRTGGYEQYF. The CDR3 region has the DNA TGTGCCAGCAGAACAGGGGGGTACGAGCAGTACTTC.

This clone was picked up a small number of times. This chain uses TRBV5-1 with TRBJ1-1; the D gene is possibly TRBD1 (5 bases). The CDR3 sequence is 14 residues long. Per germline, CDR1 SGHRS and CDR2 YFSETQ. V was trimmed by 6 bases and J by 3 bases, leaving 15 bases between them. The CDR3 region is CASKGQGTDTEAFF. For the CDR3, the DNA is TGCGCCAGCAAAGGGCAGGGCACTGACACTGAAGCTTTCTTT.

The chain uses TRBV2 and TRBJ2-2; 11 positions match TRBD2. CDR1 and CDR2 (germline): SNHLY, FYNNEI. The V and J ends lost 4 bases and 5 bases, in that order; junction bases with no gene match: 3. The CDR3 loop spans 15 amino acids. The CDR3 loop reads CASSVVAGGTGELFF. The DNA for the CDR3 is TGTGCCAGCAGTGTGGTAGCGGGAGGGACCGGGGAGCTGTTTTTT.

V usage is TRBV9 and J usage is TRBJ2-7; no reliable D call. Germline V gene lookup returns CDR1 SGDLS and CDR2 YYNGEE. Trimming removed 4 bases from V and 3 bases from J, with 14 bases in between. CDR3 length: 14 residues. CDR3 in DNA: TGTGCCAGCAGCCCCGCAGGTACCCGCTACGAGCAGTACTTC. Its translation is CASSPAGTRYEQYF.

This clone showed up just once. The chain links TRBV6-5 to TRBJ2-5, with unresolved D. The germline V gene encodes CDR1 MNHEY and CDR2 SVGAGI. The CDR3 extends over 13 amino acids. Deletions cut 7 bases from V and 3 bases from J, with 12 bases between. As DNA, the CDR3 is TGTGCCAGCAAGGGTGGAAGGGAAGAGACCCAGTACTTC. Protein: CASKGGREETQYF.

The J gene is TRBJ2-5, the V gene TRBV24-1; D might be TRBD1 (6 bases). Trimming removed 7 bases from V and 4 bases from J, with 15 bases in between. Germline-derived CDR1 and CDR2 are KGHDR and SFDVKD. The CDR3 consists of 14 residues. The CDR3 DNA is TGTGCCACCAGGCCTACAGGGAGTTCAGAGACCCAGTACTTC. Translation gives CATRPTGSSETQYF.

The gene calls are TRBV5-1 and TRBJ2-7, with 8 bases that match TRBD2. The germline V gene has CDR1 SGHRS and CDR2 YFSETQ. V gave up 4 bases and J gave up 4 bases; unmatched junction bases: 10. The CDR3 length is 15 residues. DNA for the CDR3: TGCGCCAGCAGCCTAGCAGCGGGAGAAATGTACGAGCAGTACTTC. It codes for CASSLAAGEMYEQYF.

The chain combines TRBV18 with TRBJ1-1, with D unresolved. V was pared by 4 bases and J by 1 base, with 7 bases between. Per the germline V gene, CDR1 is KGHSH and CDR2 is LQKENI. This CDR3 has 13 residues. The CDR3 nucleotides are TGTGCCAGCTCACGTAATAAGAACACTGAAGCTTTCTTT. This sequence encodes CASSRNKNTEAFF.

V gene TRBV5-1 combines with J gene TRBJ2-7; TRBD2 aligns across 7 bases. Germline CDR1 and CDR2: SGHRS and YFSETQ. Losses at the gene ends were 0 bases for V and 4 bases for J; bases not matched to a gene: 7. This CDR3 has 15 residues. The CDR3 loop is CASSLAGGLGYEQYF. The CDR3 DNA sequence: TGCGCCAGCAGCTTGGCCGGGGGGTTGGGTTACGAGCAGTACTTC.

V usage is TRBV28 and J usage is TRBJ1-5; no clear D gene. Germline-derived CDR1 and CDR2 are MDHEN and SYDVKM. V lost 1 base to trimming and J lost 9 bases, with 7 bases between them. This CDR3 is 12 amino acids long. The CDR3, as DNA: TGTGCCAGCAGTTTATCCAATGGGCCCCAGCATTTT. It codes for CASSLSNGPQHF.

This clone was found once. The chain uses TRBV19 and TRBJ2-1; unclear D gene. The germline CDR1 and CDR2 sequences are LNHDA and SQIVND (reference sequence). With 5 bases removed from V and 4 bases from J, the gap between germline ends came to 12 bases. The CDR3 loop spans 14 amino acids. DNA for the CDR3: TGTGCCAGTAGTCGGGCGCTTCCTTACAATGAGCAGTTCTTC. This codes for CASSRALPYNEQFF.

CDR3 in amino acids: CASSTGLVQGVTQYF. DNA for the CDR3: TGTGCCAGCAGCACCGGACTGGTGCAGGGGGTTACCCAGTACTTC. The rearrangement uses TRBV7-2 and TRBJ2-5, with 7 bases aligning to TRBD1. The CDR3 spans 15 residues. After removal of 5 bases from V and 8 bases from J, the junction contained 14 bases not matched to a gene. Germline V gene lookup returns CDR1 SGHTA and CDR2 FQGNSA.

This clone was detected once. The chain links TRBV2 to TRBJ2-1, with no clear D. Germline values: CDR1 SNHLY, CDR2 FYNNEI. V was clipped by 7 bases and J by 7 bases, with 11 bases between them. This CDR3 region has 12 residues. CDR3 bases: TGTGCCAGCAAGGCCTCTAGGAATGAGCAGTTCTTC. Translation gives CASKASRNEQFF.

This chain joins TRBV20-1 and TRBJ2-1; the D gene is possibly TRBD2 (5 bases). CDR1 and CDR2 (germline): DFQATT, SNEGSKA (reference sequence). The CDR3 is 13 residues long. V was shortened by 3 bases and J by 6 bases, with 12 bases between the two germline ends. This CDR3 is CSASLRRANEQFF. The CDR3 DNA follows: TGCAGTGCTAGTTTGCGGCGGGCCAATGAGCAGTTCTTC.